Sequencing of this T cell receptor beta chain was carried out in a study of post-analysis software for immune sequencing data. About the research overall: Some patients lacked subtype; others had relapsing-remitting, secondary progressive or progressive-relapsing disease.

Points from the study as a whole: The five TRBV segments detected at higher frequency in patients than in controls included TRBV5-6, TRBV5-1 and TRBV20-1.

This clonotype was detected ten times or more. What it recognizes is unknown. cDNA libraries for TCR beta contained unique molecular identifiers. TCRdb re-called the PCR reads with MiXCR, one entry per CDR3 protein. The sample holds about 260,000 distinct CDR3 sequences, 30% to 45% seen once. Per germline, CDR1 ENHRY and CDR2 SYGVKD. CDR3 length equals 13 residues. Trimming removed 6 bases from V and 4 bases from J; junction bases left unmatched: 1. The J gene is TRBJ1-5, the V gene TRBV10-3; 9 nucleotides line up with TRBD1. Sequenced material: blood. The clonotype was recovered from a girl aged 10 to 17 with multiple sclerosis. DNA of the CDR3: TGTGCCATCAGCGGGACAGGGAATCAGCCCCAGCATTTT. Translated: CAISGTGNQPQHF.